Listed below are T cell receptor beta chains from one sample, sequenced in a study of beta chain features in type 1 diabetes. TCRdb keeps only in-frame clones here, not all; method: immunoSEQ multiplex PCR. The sample includes 200,000 to 300,000 clones, about 14% of them seen just once. Sequenced input: naive CD4+ T cells from blood. Receptors were obtained from a man aged 25-40 years with type 1 diabetes. Both conserved end residues are part of each CDR3. Fields, in order: J gene, V gene, D gene, clone size, CDR3 DNA, CDR3 protein. D genes are given only for firm matches. Only some rows state a clone size, as once, few, many or a class for expanded clones.

J gene: TRBJ2-7; V gene: TRBV5-1; D gene: TRBD2; clone size: -; CDR3 DNA: TGCGCCAGCAGCTTGGTGGTAGCGGGAGTGTACGAGCAGTACTTC; CDR3 protein: CASSLVVAGVYEQYF
J gene: TRBJ1-2; V gene: TRBV19; D gene: TRBD1; clone size: few; CDR3 DNA: TGTGCCAGTAGAGCGGACAGGGGTAGCTATGGCTACACCTTC; CDR3 protein: CASRADRGSYGYTF
J gene: TRBJ1-1; V gene: TRBV25-1; D gene: -; clone size: few; CDR3 DNA: TGTGCCAGCAGGGGGGCTCCGGGACAGAACACTGAAGCTTTCTTT; CDR3 protein: CASRGAPGQNTEAFF
J gene: TRBJ1-1; V gene: TRBV5-8; D gene: -; clone size: few; CDR3 DNA: TGTGCCAGCAGCTTAGGGGTTTCCAACACTGAAGCTTTCTTT; CDR3 protein: CASSLGVSNTEAFF
J gene: TRBJ2-1; V gene: TRBV5-1; D gene: -; clone size: -; CDR3 DNA: TGCGCCAGCAGCTTGGCCGGTCGGAGTAAGCAGTTCTTC; CDR3 protein: CASSLAGRSKQFF
J gene: TRBJ2-7; V gene: TRBV10-3; D gene: TRBD2; clone size: -; CDR3 DNA: TGTGCCATCAGTGAGTCCGGCGGGAGCTACGAGCAGTACTTC; CDR3 protein: CAISESGGSYEQYF
J gene: TRBJ2-5; V gene: TRBV28; D gene: TRBD1; clone size: -; CDR3 DNA: TGTGCCGCGAGGGGGCTGAGAGAGACCCAGTACTTC; CDR3 protein: CAARGLRETQYF
J gene: TRBJ2-7; V gene: TRBV11-2; D gene: TRBD2; clone size: -; CDR3 DNA: TGTGCCAGCAGCCGACTGGTCGCTAGCGGACACTACGAGCAGTACTTC; CDR3 protein: CASSRLVASGHYEQYF
J gene: TRBJ2-1; V gene: TRBV5-4; D gene: -; clone size: few; CDR3 DNA: TGTGCCAGCAGCTTGGCCTACGATGAGCAGTTCTTC; CDR3 protein: CASSLAYDEQFF
J gene: TRBJ2-7; V gene: TRBV7-2; D gene: -; clone size: few; CDR3 DNA: TGTGCCAGCAGCACAAACTACGAGCAGTACTTC; CDR3 protein: CASSTNYEQYF
J gene: TRBJ2-3; V gene: TRBV28; D gene: -; clone size: -; CDR3 DNA: TGTGCCAGCACACCTAGCGCCACAGATACGCAGTATTTT; CDR3 protein: CASTPSATDTQYF
J gene: TRBJ2-1; V gene: TRBV5-1; D gene: -; clone size: few; CDR3 DNA: TGCGCCAGCAGCCCGGACAGCAGCTCCTACAATGAGCAGTTCTTC; CDR3 protein: CASSPDSSSYNEQFF
J gene: TRBJ2-1; V gene: TRBV30; D gene: -; clone size: -; CDR3 DNA: TGTGCCTGGAGTGTAGACTGGGAGCAGTTCTTC; CDR3 protein: CAWSVDWEQFF
J gene: TRBJ2-7; V gene: TRBV7-2; D gene: TRBD2; clone size: -; CDR3 DNA: TGTGCCAGCAGCTTAGGGCTAGCGGGAGGAGGCGAGCAGTACTTC; CDR3 protein: CASSLGLAGGGEQYF
J gene: TRBJ2-1; V gene: TRBV2; D gene: TRBD2; clone size: -; CDR3 DNA: TGTGCCAGCACCCTCGAGTCACTAGCGGGCAGCCTCAGTCATGAGCAGTTCTTC; CDR3 protein: CASTLESLAGSLSHEQFF
J gene: TRBJ2-3; V gene: TRBV11-2; D gene: -; clone size: few; CDR3 DNA: TGTGCCAGCAGCATCCGGGACATCCCTAGCACAGATACGCAGTATTTT; CDR3 protein: CASSIRDIPSTDTQYF
J gene: TRBJ1-5; V gene: TRBV18; D gene: -; clone size: -; CDR3 DNA: TGTGCCAGCTCACCGACGGGGTCCACCCAAAGTGGGAGCAATCAGCCCCAGCATTTT; CDR3 protein: CASSPTGSTQSGSNQPQHF
J gene: TRBJ1-4; V gene: TRBV30; D gene: -; clone size: -; CDR3 DNA: TGTGCCTGGAGTGATTTTAGGGGAACTAATGAAAAACTGTTTTTT; CDR3 protein: CAWSDFRGTNEKLFF
J gene: TRBJ2-1; V gene: TRBV11-1; D gene: TRBD2; clone size: few; CDR3 DNA: TGTGCCAGCAGCTCGACTAGCGGGAGTACCCCTGAGCAGTTCTTC; CDR3 protein: CASSSTSGSTPEQFF
J gene: TRBJ2-1; V gene: TRBV7-2; D gene: -; clone size: -; CDR3 DNA: TGTGCCAGCAGTGACAGGTTAGGTGGTAATGAGCAGTTCTTC; CDR3 protein: CASSDRLGGNEQFF
J gene: TRBJ2-7; V gene: TRBV7-9; D gene: -; clone size: -; CDR3 DNA: TGTGCCAGCACCTCAGGAGGGCCATCCTACGAGCAGTACTTC; CDR3 protein: CASTSGGPSYEQYF
J gene: TRBJ2-6; V gene: TRBV9; D gene: TRBD1; clone size: -; CDR3 DNA: TGTGCCAGCAGCGTCACAGGGGCAAGCTCTGGGGCCAACGTCCTGACTTTC; CDR3 protein: CASSVTGASSGANVLTF
J gene: TRBJ1-4; V gene: TRBV7-9; D gene: TRBD1; clone size: -; CDR3 DNA: TGTGCCAGCAGCCAATCGACAGGGGGAATGGAAAAACTGTTTTTT; CDR3 protein: CASSQSTGGMEKLFF
J gene: TRBJ1-1; V gene: TRBV30; D gene: -; clone size: -; CDR3 DNA: TGTGCCTGGAGTGAACAACTGAACACTGAAGCTTTCTTT; CDR3 protein: CAWSEQLNTEAFF
J gene: TRBJ2-3; V gene: TRBV4-1; D gene: -; clone size: -; CDR3 DNA: TGCGCCAGCAGCCAAGACATTACAGGGGATACGCAGTATTTT; CDR3 protein: CASSQDITGDTQYF
J gene: TRBJ2-7; V gene: TRBV11-2; D gene: -; clone size: -; CDR3 DNA: TGTGCCAGCAGCTTAGAAGGCAGGGTGTACGAGCAGTACTTC; CDR3 protein: CASSLEGRVYEQYF
J gene: TRBJ2-6; V gene: TRBV6-5; D gene: -; clone size: -; CDR3 DNA: TGTGCCAGCAGTAGACAGAGCTCTGGGGCCAACGTCCTGACTTTC; CDR3 protein: CASSRQSSGANVLTF
J gene: TRBJ2-3; V gene: TRBV5-1; D gene: -; clone size: -; CDR3 DNA: TGCGCCAGCAGCTTGATTCCGGGGACAACAGATACGCAGTATTTT; CDR3 protein: CASSLIPGTTDTQYF
J gene: TRBJ1-5; V gene: TRBV19; D gene: TRBD1; clone size: -; CDR3 DNA: TGTGCCAGTAAGACAGGGGAGTATCAGCCCCAGCATTTT; CDR3 protein: CASKTGEYQPQHF
J gene: TRBJ2-1; V gene: TRBV5-1; D gene: TRBD2; clone size: few; CDR3 DNA: TGCGCCAGCAGCCCCGGGACTAGCGGCAACAATGAGCAGTTCTTC; CDR3 protein: CASSPGTSGNNEQFF
J gene: TRBJ2-2; V gene: TRBV20-1; D gene: -; clone size: -; CDR3 DNA: TGCAGTGGGGGGCGGGCCGGGGAGCTGTTTTTT; CDR3 protein: CSGGRAGELFF
J gene: TRBJ1-5; V gene: TRBV5-6; D gene: -; clone size: -; CDR3 DNA: TGTGCCAGCAGCTTGGTGACAGGAGGCAATCAGCCCCAGCATTTT; CDR3 protein: CASSLVTGGNQPQHF
J gene: TRBJ2-2; V gene: TRBV4-2; D gene: TRBD1; clone size: few; CDR3 DNA: TGTGCCAGCAGCCAAGCGGACAGGGTAGCCGGGGAGCTGTTTTTT; CDR3 protein: CASSQADRVAGELFF
J gene: TRBJ1-4; V gene: TRBV18; D gene: TRBD1; clone size: few; CDR3 DNA: TGTGCCAGCTCACGGGACAGTAATGAAAAACTGTTTTTT; CDR3 protein: CASSRDSNEKLFF
J gene: TRBJ2-5; V gene: TRBV9; D gene: TRBD2; clone size: few; CDR3 DNA: TGTGCCAGCAGCGTAGGAGGACTAGCTACAGAGACCCAGTACTTC; CDR3 protein: CASSVGGLATETQYF